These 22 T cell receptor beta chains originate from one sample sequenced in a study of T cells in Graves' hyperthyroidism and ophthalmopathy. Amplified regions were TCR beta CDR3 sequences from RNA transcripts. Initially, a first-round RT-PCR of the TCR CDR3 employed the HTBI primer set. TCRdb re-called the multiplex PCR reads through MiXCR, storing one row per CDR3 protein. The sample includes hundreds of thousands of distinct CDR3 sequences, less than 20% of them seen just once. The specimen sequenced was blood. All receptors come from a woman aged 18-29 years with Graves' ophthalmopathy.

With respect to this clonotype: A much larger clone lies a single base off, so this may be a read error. This CDR3 is CAWSPWGFQTSQETQYF. The CDR3 DNA reads TGTGCCTGGAGTCCATGGGGGTTCCAGACATCTCAAGAGACCCAGTACTTC. The chain recombines TRBV30 with TRBJ2-5; perhaps D is TRBD1 or TRBD2 (5 bases each). The length of the CDR3 is 17 residues. Germline V lookup: CDR1 GTSNPN, CDR2 SVGIG (reference sequence). V was trimmed by 2 bases and J by 2 bases, leaving 21 bases between them.

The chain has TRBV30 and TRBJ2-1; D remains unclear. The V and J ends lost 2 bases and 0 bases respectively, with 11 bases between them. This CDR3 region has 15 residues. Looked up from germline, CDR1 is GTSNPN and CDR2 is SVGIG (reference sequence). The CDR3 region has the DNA TGTGCCTGGAGTTATGAGGTGAGCTCCTACAATGAGCAGTTCTTC. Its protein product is CAWSYEVSSYNEQFF.

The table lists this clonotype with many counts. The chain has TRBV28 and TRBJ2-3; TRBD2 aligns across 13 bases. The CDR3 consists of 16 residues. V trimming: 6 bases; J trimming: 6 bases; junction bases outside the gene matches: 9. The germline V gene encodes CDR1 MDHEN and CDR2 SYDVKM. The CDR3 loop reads CASSIGTSGKWDTQYF. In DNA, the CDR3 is TGTGCCAGCAGCATCGGGACTAGCGGGAAATGGGATACGCAGTATTTT.

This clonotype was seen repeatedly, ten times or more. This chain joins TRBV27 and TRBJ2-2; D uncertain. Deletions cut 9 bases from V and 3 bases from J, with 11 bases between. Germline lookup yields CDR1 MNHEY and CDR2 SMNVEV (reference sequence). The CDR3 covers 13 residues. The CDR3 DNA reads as TGTGCCAGAAAGATGCGAGACACCGGGGAGCTGTTTTTT. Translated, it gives CARKMRDTGELFF.

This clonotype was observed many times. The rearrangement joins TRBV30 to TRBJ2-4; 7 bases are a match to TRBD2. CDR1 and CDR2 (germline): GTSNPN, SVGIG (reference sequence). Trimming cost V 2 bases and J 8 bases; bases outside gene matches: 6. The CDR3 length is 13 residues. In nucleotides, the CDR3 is TGTGCCTGGAGTTATGGAGGGAGGGACATTCAGTACTTC. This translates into CAWSYGGRDIQYF.

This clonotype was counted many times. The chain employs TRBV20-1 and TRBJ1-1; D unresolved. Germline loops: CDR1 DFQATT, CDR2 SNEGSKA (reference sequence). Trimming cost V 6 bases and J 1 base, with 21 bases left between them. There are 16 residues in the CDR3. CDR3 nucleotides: TGCAGTGCCGTTGTAGGACGGCTCAATAGGAACACTGAAGCTTTCTTT. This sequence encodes CSAVVGRLNRNTEAFF.

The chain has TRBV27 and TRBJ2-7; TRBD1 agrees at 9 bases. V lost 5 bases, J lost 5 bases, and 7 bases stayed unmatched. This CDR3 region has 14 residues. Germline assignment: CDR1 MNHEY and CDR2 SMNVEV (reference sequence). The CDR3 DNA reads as TGTGCCAGCAGTCCCCGGACAGGGGTCAACGAGCAGTACTTC. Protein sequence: CASSPRTGVNEQYF.

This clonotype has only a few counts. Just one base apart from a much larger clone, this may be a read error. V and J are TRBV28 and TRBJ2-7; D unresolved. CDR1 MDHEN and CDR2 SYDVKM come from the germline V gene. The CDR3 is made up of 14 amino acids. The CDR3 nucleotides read TGTGCCAGCAGTTTTGATTGGGCGGCCTACGGGCAGTACTTC. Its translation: CASSFDWAAYGQYF.

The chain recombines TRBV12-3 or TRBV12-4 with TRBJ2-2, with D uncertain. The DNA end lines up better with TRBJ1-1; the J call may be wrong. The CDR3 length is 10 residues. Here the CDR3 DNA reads TGTGCCAGGACGCGTTATGGAGCTTTCTTT. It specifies CARTRYGAFF.

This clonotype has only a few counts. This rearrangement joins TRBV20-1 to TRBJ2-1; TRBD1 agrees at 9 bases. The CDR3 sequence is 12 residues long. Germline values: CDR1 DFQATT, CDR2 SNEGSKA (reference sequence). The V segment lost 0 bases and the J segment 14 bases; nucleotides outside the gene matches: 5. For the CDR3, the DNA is TGCAGTGCTAGAGAAGGGGACAGGGCAGAGTTCTTC. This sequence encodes CSAREGDRAEFF.

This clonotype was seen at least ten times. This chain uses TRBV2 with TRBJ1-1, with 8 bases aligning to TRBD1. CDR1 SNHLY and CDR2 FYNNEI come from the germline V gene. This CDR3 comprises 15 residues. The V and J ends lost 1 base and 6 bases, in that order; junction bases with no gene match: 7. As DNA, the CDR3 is TGTGCCAGCAGTGAAGTGGCGACAGGGGTCTCTGAAGCTTTCTTT. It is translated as CASSEVATGVSEAFF.

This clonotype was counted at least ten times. CDR3 sequence: CASSYSLSGIASGETQYF. The CDR3 DNA is TGTGCCAGCAGTTACTCGCTTTCTGGGATTGCCAGCGGAGAGACCCAGTACTTC. V and J are TRBV6-6 and TRBJ2-5, with D perhaps matching TRBD2 (5 bases). Germline loops: CDR1 MNHNY, CDR2 SVGAGI (reference sequence). This CDR3 region has 18 residues. The V and J ends lost 0 bases and 4 bases respectively, with 21 bases between them.

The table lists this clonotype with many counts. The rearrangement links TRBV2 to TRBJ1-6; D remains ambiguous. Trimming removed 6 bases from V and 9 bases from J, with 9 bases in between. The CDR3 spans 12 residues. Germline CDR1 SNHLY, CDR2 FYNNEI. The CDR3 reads CASSLISSPLHF. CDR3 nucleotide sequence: TGTGCCAGCAGCCTAATCAGTTCACCCCTCCACTTT.

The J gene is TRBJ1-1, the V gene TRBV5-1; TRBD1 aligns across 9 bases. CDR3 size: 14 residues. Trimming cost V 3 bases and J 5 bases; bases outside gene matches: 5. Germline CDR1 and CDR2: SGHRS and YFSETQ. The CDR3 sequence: CASSWDRVWTEAFF. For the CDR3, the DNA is TGCGCCAGCAGCTGGGACAGGGTGTGGACTGAAGCTTTCTTT.

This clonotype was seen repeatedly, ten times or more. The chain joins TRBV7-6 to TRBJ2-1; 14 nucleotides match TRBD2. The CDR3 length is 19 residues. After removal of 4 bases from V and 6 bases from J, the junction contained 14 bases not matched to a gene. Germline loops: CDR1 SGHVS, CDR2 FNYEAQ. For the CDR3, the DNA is TGTGCCAGCAGCTCCGGACCTCGGACTAGCGGGAGGATCTTCAATGAGCAGTTCTTC. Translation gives CASSSGPRTSGRIFNEQFF. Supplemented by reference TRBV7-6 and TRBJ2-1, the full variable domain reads GAGVSQSPRYKVTKRGQDVALRCDPISGHVSLYWYRQALGQGPEFLTYFNYEAQQDKSGLPNDRFSAERPEGSISTLTIQRTEQRDSAMYRCASSSGPRTSGRIFNEQFFGPGTRLTVL.

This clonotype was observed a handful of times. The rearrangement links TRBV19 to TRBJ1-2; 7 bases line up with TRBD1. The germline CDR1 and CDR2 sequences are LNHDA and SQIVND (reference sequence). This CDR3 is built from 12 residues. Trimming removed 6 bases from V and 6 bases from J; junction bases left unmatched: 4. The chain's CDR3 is CASSYTGDGYTF. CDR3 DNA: TGTGCCAGTAGCTATACAGGGGATGGCTACACCTTC.

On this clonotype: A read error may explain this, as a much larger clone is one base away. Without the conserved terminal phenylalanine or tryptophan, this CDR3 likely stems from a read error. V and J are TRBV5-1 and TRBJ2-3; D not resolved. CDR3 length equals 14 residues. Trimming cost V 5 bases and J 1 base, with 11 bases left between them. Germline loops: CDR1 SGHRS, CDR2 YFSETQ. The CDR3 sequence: CASSVDPGTDTQYL. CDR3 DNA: TGCGCCAGCAGTGTCGATCCCGGCACAGATACGCAGTATCTT.

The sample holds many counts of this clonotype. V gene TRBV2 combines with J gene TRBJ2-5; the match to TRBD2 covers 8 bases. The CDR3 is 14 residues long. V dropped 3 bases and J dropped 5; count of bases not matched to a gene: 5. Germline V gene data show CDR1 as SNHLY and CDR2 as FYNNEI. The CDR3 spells CASSDRGGRETQYF. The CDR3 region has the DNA TGTGCCAGCAGTGACCGGGGGGGTCGGGAGACCCAGTACTTC. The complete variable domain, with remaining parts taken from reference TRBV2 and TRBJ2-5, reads EPEVTQTPSHQVTQMGQEVILRCVPISNHLYFYWYRQILGQKVEFLVSFYNNEISEKSEIFDDQFSVERPDGSNFTLKIRSTKLEDSAMYFCASSDRGGRETQYFGPGTRLLVL.

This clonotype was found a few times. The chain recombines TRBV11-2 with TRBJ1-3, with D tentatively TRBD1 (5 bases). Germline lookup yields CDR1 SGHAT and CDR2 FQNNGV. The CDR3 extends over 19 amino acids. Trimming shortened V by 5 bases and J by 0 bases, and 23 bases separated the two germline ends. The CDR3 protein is CASSQSPRLQGRSGNTIYF. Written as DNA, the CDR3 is TGTGCCAGCAGCCAATCTCCGCGACTTCAGGGACGCTCTGGAAACACCATATATTTT. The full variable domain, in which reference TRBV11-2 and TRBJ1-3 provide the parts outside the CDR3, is EAGVAQSPRYKIIEKRQSVAFWCNPISGHATLYWYQQILGQGPKLLIQFQNNGVVDDSQLPKDRFSAERLKGVDSTLKIQPAKLEDSAVYLCASSQSPRLQGRSGNTIYFGEGSWLTVV.

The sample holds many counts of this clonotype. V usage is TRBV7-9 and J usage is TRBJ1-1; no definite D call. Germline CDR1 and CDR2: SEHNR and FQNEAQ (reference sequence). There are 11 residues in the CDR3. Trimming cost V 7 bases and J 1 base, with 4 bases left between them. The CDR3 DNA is TGTGCCAGCATCAAGAACACTGAAGCTTTCTTT. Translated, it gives CASIKNTEAFF.

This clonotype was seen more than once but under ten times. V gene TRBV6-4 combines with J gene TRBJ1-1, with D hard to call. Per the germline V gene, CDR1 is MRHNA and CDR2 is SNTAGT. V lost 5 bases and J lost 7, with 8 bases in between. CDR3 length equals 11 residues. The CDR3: CASSPIGEAFF. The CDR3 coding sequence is TGTGCCAGCAGTCCTATTGGTGAAGCTTTCTTT.

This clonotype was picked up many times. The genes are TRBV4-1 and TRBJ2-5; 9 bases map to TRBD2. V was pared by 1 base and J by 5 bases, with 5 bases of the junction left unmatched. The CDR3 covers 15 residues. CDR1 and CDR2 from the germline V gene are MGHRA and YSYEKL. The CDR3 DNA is TGCGCCAGCAGCCAAGGGCGGGGGGGCCGGGAGACCCAGTACTTC. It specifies CASSQGRGGRETQYF.